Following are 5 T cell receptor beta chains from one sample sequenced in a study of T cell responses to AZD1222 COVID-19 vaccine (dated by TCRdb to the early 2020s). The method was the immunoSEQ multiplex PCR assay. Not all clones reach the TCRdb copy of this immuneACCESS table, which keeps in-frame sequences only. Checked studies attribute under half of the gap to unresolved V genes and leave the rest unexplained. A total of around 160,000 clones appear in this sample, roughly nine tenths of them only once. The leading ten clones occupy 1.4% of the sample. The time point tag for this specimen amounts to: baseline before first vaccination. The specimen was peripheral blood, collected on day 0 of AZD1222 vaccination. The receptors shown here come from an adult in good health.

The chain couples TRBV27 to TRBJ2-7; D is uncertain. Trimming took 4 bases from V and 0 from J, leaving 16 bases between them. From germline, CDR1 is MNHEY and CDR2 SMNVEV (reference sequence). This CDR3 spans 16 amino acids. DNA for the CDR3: TGTGCCAGCAGTTCTACCCTAGACACTATCTCCTACGAGCAGTACTTC. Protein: CASSSTLDTISYEQYF.

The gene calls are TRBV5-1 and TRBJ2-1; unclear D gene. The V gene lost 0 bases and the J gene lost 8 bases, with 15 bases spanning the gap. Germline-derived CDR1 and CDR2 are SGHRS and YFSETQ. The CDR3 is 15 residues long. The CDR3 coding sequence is TGCGCCAGCAGCTTGGAAATCCCGGCAAGGGATGAGCAGTTCTTC. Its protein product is CASSLEIPARDEQFF.

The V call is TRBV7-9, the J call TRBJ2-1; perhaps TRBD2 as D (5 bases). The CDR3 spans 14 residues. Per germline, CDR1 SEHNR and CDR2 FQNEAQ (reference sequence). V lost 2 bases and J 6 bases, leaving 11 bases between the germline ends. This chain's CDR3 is CASSLIVLANEQFF. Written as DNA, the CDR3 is TGTGCCAGCAGCTTAATCGTCCTAGCCAATGAGCAGTTCTTC.

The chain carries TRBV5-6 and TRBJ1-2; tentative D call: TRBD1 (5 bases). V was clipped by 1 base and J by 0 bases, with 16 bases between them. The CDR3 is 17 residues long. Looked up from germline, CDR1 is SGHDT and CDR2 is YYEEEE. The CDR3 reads CASSLSGRSKANYGYTF. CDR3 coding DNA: TGTGCCAGCAGCTTGTCGGGACGGTCGAAAGCTAACTATGGCTACACCTTC.

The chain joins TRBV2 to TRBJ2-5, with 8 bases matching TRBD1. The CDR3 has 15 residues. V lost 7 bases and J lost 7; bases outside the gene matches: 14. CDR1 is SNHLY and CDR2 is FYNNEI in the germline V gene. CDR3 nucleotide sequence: TGTGCCAGCACCCAGGGGGCGCAGTCTCTCGGGACCCAGTACTTC. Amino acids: CASTQGAQSLGTQYF.